This T cell receptor beta chain was captured in a study of T-cell reconstitution after alpha-beta-depleted transplantation in children. Overall study findings and caveats: A year post-transplant, T-cell counts and diversity derived mostly from newly produced T cells. Diversity of TCRbeta at day 60 was high in some patients, arising from surviving recipient T cells and thymic progenitors. Expanded graft clones, several hundred of them, were reportedly the source of alpha-beta T cells about two months after transplant.

This clonotype came up many times. What it recognizes is unknown. The TCRbeta library incorporated unique molecular identifiers. TCRdb reanalysed the PCR reads using MiXCR and keeps one entry per CDR3 protein. Of hundreds of thousands of distinct CDR3 sequences listed, under 15% were seen once; the top ten hold around 0.79%. The junction had 11 bases not matched to a gene; V was cut back by 5 bases and J by 7 bases. The length of the CDR3 is 15 residues. The sequence derives from a girl aged 2-10 years with congenital amegakaryocytic thrombocytopenia, due to receive a stem cell transplant. The gene calls are TRBV12-3 or TRBV12-4 and TRBJ1-5; 7 bases match TRBD1. The source material was PBMCs, sampled before TCRalphabeta/CD19-depleted stem cell transplant. The chain's CDR3 is CASSTERQGSQPQHF. In nucleotides, the CDR3 is TGTGCCAGCAGTACCGAGAGACAGGGTAGCCAGCCCCAGCATTTT.